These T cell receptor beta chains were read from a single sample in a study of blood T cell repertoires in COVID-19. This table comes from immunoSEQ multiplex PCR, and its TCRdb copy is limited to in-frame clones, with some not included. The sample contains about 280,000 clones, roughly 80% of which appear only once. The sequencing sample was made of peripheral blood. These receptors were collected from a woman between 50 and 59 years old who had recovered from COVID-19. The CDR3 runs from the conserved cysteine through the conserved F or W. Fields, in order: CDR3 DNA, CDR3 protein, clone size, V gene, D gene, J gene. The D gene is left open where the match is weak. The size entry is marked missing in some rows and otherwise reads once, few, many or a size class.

DNA: TGCGCCAGCAGCTTGAGGACAGGGGGCGCAGACTATGGCTACACCTTC
CDR3: CASSLRTGGADYGYTF
size: .
V: TRBV5-1
D: TRBD1
J: TRBJ1-2

DNA: TGTGCCAGCACCCTAAGAACTAGCGGGAGGGGTAATGAGCAGTTCTTC
CDR3: CASTLRTSGRGNEQFF
size: .
V: TRBV7-9
D: TRBD2
J: TRBJ2-1

DNA: TGTGCCAGCAGTTCCACGGGACTAGCGGGGGCCCCCGGGGAGCTGTTTTTT
CDR3: CASSSTGLAGAPGELFF
size: .
V: TRBV27
D: TRBD2
J: TRBJ2-2

DNA: TGTGCCAGCTCACCACCGCAGGGGAGGAACACTGAAGCTTTCTTT
CDR3: CASSPPQGRNTEAFF
size: .
V: TRBV18
D: .
J: TRBJ1-1

DNA: TGTGCCAGCAGCCTCCTGAACTCCGACAGGGAGGACACTGAAGCTTTCTTT
CDR3: CASSLLNSDREDTEAFF
size: .
V: TRBV9
D: TRBD1
J: TRBJ1-1

DNA: TGCGCCAGCAGCCTCGTGGAAGGGAGACTGAGCAATCAGCCCCAGCATTTT
CDR3: CASSLVEGRLSNQPQHF
size: few
V: TRBV4-3
D: .
J: TRBJ1-5

DNA: TGTGCCAGCAGCGTGGACGGGAGCTCCTACAATGAGCAGTTCTTC
CDR3: CASSVDGSSYNEQFF
size: .
V: TRBV11-3
D: .
J: TRBJ2-1

DNA: TGTGCCAGCAGCGAATTAGCGGGCAGTCGGACGAGCTACGAGCAGTACTTC
CDR3: CASSELAGSRTSYEQYF
size: once
V: TRBV11-2
D: TRBD2
J: TRBJ2-7

DNA: TGTGCCAGCAGCCAAGATTCCAGCGGGGCCTACGAGCAGTACTTC
CDR3: CASSQDSSGAYEQYF
size: .
V: TRBV3-1/TRBV3-2
D: TRBD2
J: TRBJ2-7

DNA: TGTGCCAGCAGTACTGACAGGGTGGACGGCTACACCTTC
CDR3: CASSTDRVDGYTF
size: .
V: TRBV27
D: TRBD1
J: TRBJ1-2

DNA: TGTGCCAGCAGTTACTCGAGGCAGCACACCGGGGAGCTGTTTTTT
CDR3: CASSYSRQHTGELFF
size: once
V: TRBV6-2/TRBV6-3
D: .
J: TRBJ2-2

DNA: TGTGCCACCAGCAGGCAGGGAAACACAGATACGCAGTATTTT
CDR3: CATSRQGNTDTQYF
size: .
V: TRBV24-1
D: .
J: TRBJ2-3

DNA: TGCGCCAGCAGCACCCGGACAGGGCGGCAGACTAATGAAAAACTGTTTTTT
CDR3: CASSTRTGRQTNEKLFF
size: .
V: TRBV5-1
D: TRBD1
J: TRBJ1-4

DNA: TGTGCCAGCAGTTCTGCAGTTAACTCCTACGAGCAGTACTTC
CDR3: CASSSAVNSYEQYF
size: .
V: TRBV28
D: .
J: TRBJ2-7

DNA: TGTGCCAGCAGCCCCGCCCCGGGACAGGGCCCAGAGACCCAGTACTTC
CDR3: CASSPAPGQGPETQYF
size: .
V: TRBV7-9
D: TRBD1
J: TRBJ2-5

DNA: TGTGCCAGCAGCTCCTCACTAACTAGCGGGGGGGACACCGGGGAGCTGTTTTTT
CDR3: CASSSSLTSGGDTGELFF
size: .
V: TRBV11-2
D: TRBD2
J: TRBJ2-2

DNA: TGTGCCAGCAGTACCGACAGGATCGGCTACACCTTC
CDR3: CASSTDRIGYTF
size: .
V: TRBV2
D: .
J: TRBJ1-2

DNA: TGTGCCAGCAGCCAAGATATTAATTCACCCCTCCACTTT
CDR3: CASSQDINSPLHF
size: .
V: TRBV4-2
D: .
J: TRBJ1-6

DNA: TGTGCCAGCAGTTTATGGGGGGTTTTCTCCTACGAGCAGTACTTC
CDR3: CASSLWGVFSYEQYF
size: few
V: TRBV27
D: .
J: TRBJ2-7

DNA: TGTGCCAGCAGTTACGGGACAGCTAACTATGGCTACACCTTC
CDR3: CASSYGTANYGYTF
size: once
V: TRBV27
D: TRBD1
J: TRBJ1-2

DNA: TGTGCCAGTAGTATCGGGGGGGCCCGGGAGCAGTTCTTC
CDR3: CASSIGGAREQFF
size: few
V: TRBV19
D: TRBD2
J: TRBJ2-1

DNA: TGTGCCACCAGCAGAGATATGGAGCCTAGCGGGGGGGCGCAGTATTTT
CDR3: CATSRDMEPSGGAQYF
size: .
V: TRBV15
D: TRBD2
J: TRBJ2-3

DNA: TGCGCCAGCAGCCCCTGGACAGGGAACACCGGGGAGCTGTTTTTT
CDR3: CASSPWTGNTGELFF
size: .
V: TRBV4-3
D: TRBD1
J: TRBJ2-2

DNA: TGTGCCAGCAGCTTGGAGGACAGCACTATAGCTAACTATGGCTACACCTTC
CDR3: CASSLEDSTIANYGYTF
size: .
V: TRBV5-5
D: .
J: TRBJ1-2

DNA: TGTGCCAGCAGTTTAACTCCAAAAGAAGCCCAGTACTTC
CDR3: CASSLTPKEAQYF
size: .
V: TRBV12-3/TRBV12-4
D: .
J: TRBJ2-5

DNA: TGTGCCAGCAGCATGGGGGGGGCTCAAGAGACCCAGTACTTC
CDR3: CASSMGGAQETQYF
size: .
V: TRBV3-1/TRBV3-2
D: .
J: TRBJ2-5

DNA: TGTGCCAGCAGCTTAGGGGGCCGGGATACGCAGTATTTT
CDR3: CASSLGGRDTQYF
size: .
V: TRBV7-2
D: .
J: TRBJ2-3

DNA: TGCGCCAGCAGGGAACTAGCGGGAGTTGTGTACGAGCAGTACTTC
CDR3: CASRELAGVVYEQYF
size: .
V: TRBV10-2
D: TRBD2
J: TRBJ2-7

DNA: TGTGCCGCGGGCTACGAGCAGTACTTC
CDR3: CAAGYEQYF
size: .
V: TRBV19
D: .
J: TRBJ2-7

DNA: TGTGCCAGCACCCAAGGCCCGCGGGATACGCAGTATTTT
CDR3: CASTQGPRDTQYF
size: .
V: TRBV12-3/TRBV12-4
D: .
J: TRBJ2-3

DNA: TGTGCCAGCAGTGAAGTTAAGACTAGCGGGAAGTACAATGAGCAGTTCTTC
CDR3: CASSEVKTSGKYNEQFF
size: .
V: TRBV6-1
D: TRBD2
J: TRBJ2-1

DNA: TGTGCCAGCAGTCCGACCCGGGACAGTGGACGAGATACGCAGTATTTT
CDR3: CASSPTRDSGRDTQYF
size: .
V: TRBV28
D: TRBD1
J: TRBJ2-3

DNA: TGTGCCAGTAGTATGAGGGACTATGGCTACACCTTC
CDR3: CASSMRDYGYTF
size: once
V: TRBV19
D: .
J: TRBJ1-2

DNA: TGTGCCAGCAGCGAACTGGGGGCTGACACTGAAGCTTTCTTT
CDR3: CASSELGADTEAFF
size: .
V: TRBV11-2
D: .
J: TRBJ1-1